The clone carrying this T cell receptor beta chain was recorded a few times. The CDR3 runs 14 residues. The germline CDR1 and CDR2 sequences are SNHLY and FYNNEI. V was cut by 10 bases and J by 4 bases, with 17 bases left in between. The data were taken from a study of T-cell reconstitution after alpha-beta-depleted transplantation in children. Unique molecular identifiers were incorporated during preparation of the TCRbeta library. TCRdb itself ran the PCR reads through MiXCR, one entry per CDR3 protein. The table records hundreds of thousands of distinct CDR3 sequences, under 20% of them present only once.

The clonotype originates from a male patient aged 2-15 years who had a stem cell transplant for acute lymphoblastic leukemia, so the T cells may come from the graft donor. The chain couples TRBV2 to TRBJ2-1; D tentatively fits TRBD1 or TRBD2 (7 bases each). The source was PBMCs, mostly from graft donor cells, collected 360 days after TCRalphabeta/CD19-depleted stem cell transplant. The CDR3 protein is CAKQRQGGYNEQFF. The DNA for the CDR3 is TGTGCCAAGCAGAGGCAGGGGGGGTACAATGAGCAGTTCTTC.